This T cell receptor beta chain was recorded in a study of blood T cells in healthy people across ages. Broader study findings: TCR beta diversity, measured per million T cells, fell in a roughly linear way with age.

Points on this clonotype: The antigen is not known.

The second PCR ran about 7 to 12 cycles with a sample-barcoded 5' primer and J-beta primers. Each cDNA molecule carried a tag from a template-switch adaptor that contained 12 random nucleotides. TCRdb processed the 5' RACE reads anew with MiXCR; each CDR3 protein has one entry. The data hold roughly 1.4 million distinct CDR3 sequences, with approximately 60% observed a single time. Total RNA extraction produced at least 5.5 micrograms (per sample) for the study. This CDR3 region has 14 residues. V lost 4 bases and J lost 4, with 13 bases in between. Per the germline V gene, CDR1 is SGHAT and CDR2 is FQNNGV.

The sequencing sample was made of blood. The chain links TRBV11-2 to TRBJ1-2; D uncertain. This TCR derives from a man younger than 35 in good health. In nucleotides, the CDR3 is TGTGCCAGCAGCTCCCCGCGGGGAAGCTATGGCTACACCTTC. Encoded protein: CASSSPRGSYGYTF.